This T cell receptor beta chain emerged from a study of memory CD4+ T cells and cytomegalovirus serostatus. Note on this clone: The antigen is unknown.

Broader study findings: A US-trained random forest predicted CMV serostatus with median AUC around 0.9.

V was clipped by 1 base and J by 6 bases, with 5 bases between them. This CDR3 region has 12 residues. The germline CDR1 and CDR2 sequences are SGHVS and FQNEAQ. Single viable CD3+CD4+CD8-CD45RO+ cells were sorted as the memory CD4+ T cells. Serum IgG to CMV pp150, pp28, p38 and p52 defined serostatus. Total CD4+ T cells were enriched by CD4 positive selection. The authors' processing: Out-of-frame sequences were removed, leaving 2,204,828 distinct TCRbeta sequences. TCRdb keeps only in-frame clones here, not all; method: immunoSEQ multiplex PCR. That table is the source of V, J and clone size, and D and trimming were worked out from the DNA. The sample carries some 44,000 clones, around 72% recorded once.

This sequence originates from an adult in good health and CMV-seronegative. Sequencing was performed on memory CD4+ T cells from blood. This chain links TRBV7-8 with TRBJ2-3; D is unclear. The CDR3 DNA follows: TGTGCCAGCAGCTTAGTAGGGGATACGCAGTATTTT. Its protein product is CASSLVGDTQYF.